These 30 T cell receptor beta chains originate from one sample sequenced in a study of spatial heterogeneity in lung cancer. General study findings and limits: The study found that expanded intratumoral alpha and beta TCR counts tracked tumor mutation counts.

TCRdb re-called the 5' RACE reads through MiXCR, storing one row per CDR3 protein. The repertoire holds around 21,000 distinct CDR3 sequences, 4.8% seen once, with 7.5% to 10% in the top ten. Described time point: sample taken at primary tumor resection. Their recognized antigens are unknown. The source material was lung tumor tissue, sampled at surgery. The receptors derive from a male donor with early-stage non-small cell lung cancer.

This clonotype is medium-sized (0.01 to 0.1%) in the sample. This chain uses TRBV30 with TRBJ2-6; the D is unclear. The CDR3 loop spans 15 amino acids. From germline, CDR1 is GTSNPN and CDR2 SVGIG (reference sequence). Between the trimmed V and J ends, which lost 5 bases and 1 base, there was a span of 12 bases. CDR3 DNA sequence: TGTGCCTGGTCGCACCCTGAATCTGGGGCCAACGTCCTGACTTTC. Its protein product is CAWSHPESGANVLTF.

Ten or more counts support this clonotype. V and J are TRBV5-6 and TRBJ2-1; TRBD1 agrees at 8 bases. Losses at the gene ends were 2 bases for V and 5 bases for J; bases not matched to a gene: 6. Looked up from germline, CDR1 is SGHDT and CDR2 is YYEEEE. This CDR3 is built from 15 residues. Written as DNA, the CDR3 is TGTGCCAGCAGCTTTGGGGACAGGAGGAACAATGAGCAGTTCTTC. Translation: CASSFGDRRNNEQFF.

This clonotype was seen ten or more times. The chain uses TRBV3-1 and TRBJ2-7; 8 nucleotides align to TRBD1. After removal of 6 bases from V and 2 bases from J, the junction contained 0 bases not matched to a gene. This CDR3 comprises 12 residues. Germline V gene lookup returns CDR1 LGHDT and CDR2 YNNKEL (reference sequence). The CDR3 reads CASRQGAYEQYF. The CDR3 nucleotides are TGTGCCAGCAGACAGGGGGCCTACGAGCAGTACTTC.

This clonotype was seen many times. This chain uses TRBV5-4 with TRBJ2-1, with 8 bases lining up with TRBD1. The CDR3 is made up of 13 amino acids. V lost 4 bases and J lost 6; bases outside the gene matches: 3. Germline values: CDR1 SGHNT, CDR2 YYREEE (reference sequence). This CDR3 reads CASSPGQVNEQFF. The DNA of the CDR3 is TGTGCCAGCAGCCCGGGACAGGTCAATGAGCAGTTCTTC.

Concerning this clonotype itself: A clone one base away is much larger, so this may be a read error. The CDR3 sequence is CASRITGTSGPGVLFF. The CDR3 coding sequence is TGTGCCAGCAGGATTACCGGGACTAGCGGGCCCGGGGTGCTGTTTTTT. The J gene is TRBJ2-2, the V gene TRBV6-6, with 12 bases fitting TRBD2. The germline V gene has CDR1 MNHNY and CDR2 SVGAGI (reference sequence). This CDR3 is 16 amino acids long.

This clonotype was observed many times. The V call is TRBV7-8, the J call TRBJ2-1; unclear D gene. Germline V gene lookup returns CDR1 SGHVS and CDR2 FQNEAQ. CDR3 size: 12 residues. Trimming shortened V by 5 bases and J by 14 bases, and 16 bases separated the two germline ends. The CDR3 is CASSPLPGKEFF. In nucleotides, the CDR3 is TGTGCCAGCAGCCCCCTCCCGGGTAAGGAGTTCTTC.

This clonotype came up many times. The rearrangement joins TRBV25-1 to TRBJ1-4; 9 positions agree with TRBD1. This CDR3 has 18 residues. Germline CDR1 is MGHDK and CDR2 is SYGVNS. Germline trimming cut 1 base from V and 7 bases from J; bases unmatched to any gene: 13. CDR3 loop: CASSESSGQGSFGEKLFF. CDR3 sequence (DNA): TGTGCCAGCAGTGAATCAAGTGGACAGGGGTCCTTCGGTGAAAAACTGTTTTTT.

This clonotype has ten or more counts. The chain is built from TRBV12-3 or TRBV12-4 and TRBJ2-1; 10 nucleotides agree with TRBD2. The CDR3 covers 15 residues. Trimming cost V 6 bases and J 4 bases; bases outside gene matches: 6. Here the CDR3 DNA reads TGTGCCAGCAGCCAGACTAGCGGGTTGTACAATGAGCAGTTCTTC. Its translation: CASSQTSGLYNEQFF.

The table lists this clonotype with many counts. The chain links TRBV6-5 to TRBJ1-1; D is possibly TRBD1 (5 bases). Between the trimmed V and J ends, which lost 2 bases and 1 base, there was a span of 17 bases. CDR1 and CDR2 (germline): MNHEY, SVGAGI. The CDR3 is made up of 17 amino acids. The CDR3 sequence: CASSYTLGGRGNTEAFF. Here the CDR3 DNA reads TGTGCCAGCAGTTACACCCTGGGGGGTAGGGGGAACACTGAAGCTTTCTTT.

This clonotype was observed many times. The V call is TRBV15, the J call TRBJ2-3; D perhaps matches TRBD1 (6 bases). The CDR3 loop spans 16 amino acids. Trimming removed 0 bases from V and 7 bases from J, with 17 bases in between. Germline V gene lookup returns CDR1 LNHNV and CDR2 YYDKDF (reference sequence). The CDR3 DNA reads as TGTGCCACCAGCAGAGATCGGGGACACCAGGGACATACGCAGTATTTT. The encoded protein is CATSRDRGHQGHTQYF.

This clonotype has ten or more counts. The CDR3 loop is CASSHSPPAGGRVEQYF. The CDR3 region has the DNA TGTGCCAGCAGTCACTCCCCTCCGGCGGGAGGGAGGGTCGAGCAGTACTTC. The rearrangement uses TRBV27 and TRBJ2-7; 9 bases agree with TRBD2. Germline V gives CDR1 MNHEY, CDR2 SMNVEV (reference sequence). CDR3 size: 17 residues. V dropped 5 bases and J dropped 6; count of bases not matched to a gene: 17.

This clonotype came up many times. This chain links TRBV27 with TRBJ2-1; 11 bases map to TRBD2. The CDR3 extends over 16 amino acids. CDR1 is MNHEY and CDR2 is SMNVEV in the germline V gene (reference sequence). V lost 5 bases to trimming and J lost 3 bases; unmatched junction nucleotides: 6. CDR3 in amino acids: CASSQPGTSGYNEQFF. In DNA, the CDR3 is TGTGCCAGCAGTCAACCCGGGACTAGCGGCTACAATGAGCAGTTCTTC.

There are many counts of this clonotype. The rearrangement links TRBV7-8 to TRBJ2-2; D is possibly TRBD2 (6 bases). The CDR3 spans 14 residues. CDR1 SGHVS and CDR2 FQNEAQ come from the germline V gene. V was trimmed by 5 bases and J by 1 base, leaving 8 bases between them. The CDR3 DNA reads TGTGCCAGCAGCCCGGGAGTGAACACCGGGGAGCTGTTTTTT. It specifies CASSPGVNTGELFF. Together with reference TRBV7-8 and TRBJ2-2, the CDR3 gives the full variable domain: GAGVSQSPRYKVAKRGQDVALRCDPISGHVSLFWYQQALGQGPEFLTYFQNEAQLDKSGLPSDRFFAERPEGSVSTLKIQRTQQEDSAVYLCASSPGVNTGELFFGEGSRLTVL.

This clonotype came up many times. The chain employs TRBV2 and TRBJ1-4; tentative D call: TRBD1 (6 bases). The CDR3 consists of 15 residues. Deletions cut 7 bases from V and 8 bases from J, with 20 bases between. Germline-derived CDR1 and CDR2 are SNHLY and FYNNEI. CDR3 sequence: CASKGQISPYEKLFF. CDR3 sequence (DNA): TGTGCCAGCAAAGGACAGATATCGCCGTACGAAAAACTGTTTTTT.

The table lists this clonotype with many counts. The V gene is TRBV20-1, the J gene TRBJ2-5; maybe TRBD2 (6 bases). V lost 6 bases, J lost 4 bases, and 21 bases lay in between. Per germline, CDR1 DFQATT and CDR2 SNEGSKA (reference sequence). This CDR3 region has 15 residues. As DNA, the CDR3 is TGCAGTGCCCTCCTCGGAGGAGGGAGAGGAGAGACCCAGTACTTC. Its protein is CSALLGGGRGETQYF.

This clonotype has a count of ten or more. The rearrangement links TRBV27 to TRBJ1-1; no reliable D call. Germline V gene data show CDR1 as MNHEY and CDR2 as SMNVEV (reference sequence). Trimming shortened V by 6 bases and J by 0 bases, and 8 bases separated the two germline ends. The CDR3 is made up of 13 amino acids. The CDR3 nucleotides read TGTGCCAGCAGGAGGGTTATGAACACTGAAGCTTTCTTT. Its translation is CASRRVMNTEAFF.

Sample share makes this clonotype medium-sized. This chain uses TRBV28 with TRBJ1-1; TRBD1 might be the D (5 bases). Between the trimmed V and J ends, which lost 10 bases and 3 bases, there was a span of 15 bases. The germline V gene has CDR1 MDHEN and CDR2 SYDVKM. This CDR3 spans 13 amino acids. The chain's CDR3 is CATQRGGDTEAFF. DNA for the CDR3: TGTGCCACCCAACGGGGGGGTGACACTGAAGCTTTCTTT.

This clonotype has at least ten counts. CDR3 nucleotide sequence: TGTGCCGGCGGGAGTTTGAGAGAGCAGTACTTC. Protein product: CAGGSLREQYF. The chain employs TRBV28 and TRBJ2-7; 7 bases are a match to TRBD2. The CDR3 length is 11 residues. With V trimmed by 11 bases and J by 7 bases, 8 bases remained unmatched. Germline V gene data show CDR1 as MDHEN and CDR2 as SYDVKM. The variable domain in full, completed from reference TRBV28 and TRBJ2-7, reads DVKVTQSSRYLVKRTGEKVFLECVQDMDHENMFWYRQDPGLGLRLIYFSYDVKMKEKGDIPEGYSVSREKKERFSLILESASTNQTSMYLCAGGSLREQYFGPGTRLTVT.

This clonotype was picked up many times. The rearrangement uses TRBV6-1 and TRBJ2-3, with D perhaps matching TRBD1 (6 bases). This CDR3 comprises 17 residues. Trimming removed 6 bases at V and 0 bases at J, with 19 bases between. Germline CDR1 and CDR2: MNHNS and SASEGT. The CDR3 region has the DNA TGTGCCAGCAGAGTGAGGTCAGGGGAATCTAGCACAGATACGCAGTATTTT. It encodes CASRVRSGESSTDTQYF.

This clonotype came up many times. CDR3 residues: CASSHLPRNEQYF. CDR3 coding DNA: TGCGCCAGCAGCCACCTCCCTAGGAACGAGCAGTACTTC. The chain carries TRBV5-1 and TRBJ2-7; D uncertain. The CDR3 spans 13 residues. V gave up 4 bases and J gave up 5 bases, with 13 bases separating them. Per the germline V gene, CDR1 is SGHRS and CDR2 is YFSETQ.

This clonotype occurred many times. This chain links TRBV20-1 with TRBJ1-1, with 8 positions matching TRBD1. The germline V gene has CDR1 DFQATT and CDR2 SNEGSKA (reference sequence). V shed 0 bases, J shed 1 base, and the junction held 13 bases outside the gene matches. CDR3 length equals 18 residues. CDR3 loop: CSARDWGNNRGRNTEAFF. CDR3 DNA: TGCAGTGCTAGAGATTGGGGGAACAACAGGGGGAGGAACACTGAAGCTTTCTTT.

The sample holds many counts of this clonotype. This sequence joins TRBV30 and TRBJ2-7; D is unclear. This CDR3 has 14 amino acids. The germline CDR1 and CDR2 sequences are GTSNPN and SVGIG (reference sequence). V was pared by 3 bases and J by 1 base, with 13 bases between. The CDR3 reads CAWSDRAASYEQYF. CDR3 bases: TGTGCCTGGAGCGATCGGGCGGCATCCTACGAGCAGTACTTC.

This clonotype was counted many times. This chain links TRBV5-1 with TRBJ2-7, with D maybe TRBD1 (6 bases). The germline gives CDR1 SGHRS, CDR2 YFSETQ. The CDR3 spans 13 residues. V dropped 2 bases and J dropped 6 bases, with 12 bases sitting between them. DNA of the CDR3: TGCGCCAGCAGCTTCTTTGTCAGGGGCGAGCAGTACTTC. Its translation is CASSFFVRGEQYF.

This clonotype was seen repeatedly, ten times or more. This chain joins TRBV12-3 or TRBV12-4 and TRBJ1-5; TRBD1 matches 7 bases. The CDR3 covers 15 residues. Losses at the gene ends were 5 bases for V and 2 bases for J; bases not matched to a gene: 6. The CDR3 bases are TGTGCCAGCAGTCCTCCGGGACAGCGCAATCAGCCCCAGCATTTT. Translating it yields CASSPPGQRNQPQHF.

This clonotype showed up many times. CDR3 amino acids: CASSLQRGGQPQHF. The DNA for the CDR3 is TGTGCCAGCAGTTTACAGCGGGGCGGTCAGCCCCAGCATTTT. V gene TRBV12-3 or TRBV12-4 combines with J gene TRBJ1-5, with D possibly TRBD1 on 5 matching bases. Trimming took off 2 bases at V and 6 bases at J, with 11 bases between the two ends. The CDR3 totals 14 residues.

This clonotype showed up many times. The chain uses TRBV20-1 and TRBJ1-5; D is undetermined. In germline, CDR1 is DFQATT, CDR2 SNEGSKA (reference sequence). V was clipped by 1 base and J by 0 bases, with 7 bases between them. The CDR3 length is 14 residues. The CDR3 here is CSARGADSNQPQHF. CDR3 in DNA: TGCAGTGCTAGAGGGGCGGATAGCAATCAGCCCCAGCATTTT.

V and J are TRBV6-2 or TRBV6-3 and TRBJ2-5; tentatively, D is TRBD1 (6 bases). The CDR3 runs 14 residues. Germline lookup yields CDR1 MNHEY and CDR2 SVGEGT. V lost 6 bases and J lost 1, with 12 bases in between. CDR3 in amino acids: CASSRDKLQETQYF. The CDR3 coding sequence is TGTGCCAGCAGCAGGGACAAGCTCCAAGAGACCCAGTACTTC.

This clonotype was recorded many times. The V call is TRBV7-2, the J call TRBJ2-3; 8 bases agree with TRBD2. The CDR3 is 16 amino acids. In germline, CDR1 is SGHTA, CDR2 FQGNSA. The V gene end was trimmed by 5 bases and the J gene end by 1 base; junction bases not matched to a gene: 8. CDR3 sequence reads: CASSRNQAGGTDTQYF. CDR3 nucleotides: TGTGCCAGCAGCCGGAACCAAGCGGGAGGCACAGATACGCAGTATTTT.

At least ten counts were recorded for this clonotype. The chain has TRBV28 and TRBJ1-1, with D hard to call. Trimming cost V 1 base and J 4 bases, with 10 bases left between them. The CDR3 consists of 14 residues. CDR1 is MDHEN, CDR2 SYDVKM, per germline. The CDR3 reads CASSLSGPFTEAFF. The CDR3 nucleotides read TGTGCCAGCAGTTTATCGGGCCCTTTCACTGAAGCTTTCTTT.

This clonotype was observed many times. The rearrangement joins TRBV18 to TRBJ2-2; D may be TRBD1 (6 bases). The CDR3 runs 15 residues. CDR1 KGHSH and CDR2 LQKENI come from the germline V gene. V dropped 6 bases and J dropped 0 bases, with 11 bases sitting between them. Written as DNA, the CDR3 is TGTGCCAGCTCGCAGACAGGCGCGAACACCGGGGAGCTGTTTTTT. This translates into CASSQTGANTGELFF.